What follows are 8 T cell receptor beta chains derived from one specimen sequenced in a study of CD8 T cell repertoires and HIV-1 epitope variants. TCRdb keeps only in-frame clones here, not all; method: immunoSEQ multiplex PCR. The sample lists a few thousand clones, 65% to 70% seen once, with around 40% in the top ten. The antigens for these receptors are not known. The material sequenced was cultured CD8+ T cells derived from PBMCs. These receptors were taken from a male donor with HIV.

The J gene is TRBJ2-5, the V gene TRBV10-1, with 12 bases fitting TRBD2. The J call may be mistaken, given a closer DNA end match to TRBJ2-7. CDR3 size: 16 residues. The germline CDR1 and CDR2 sequences are WNHNN and SYGVQD (reference sequence). DNA for the CDR3: TGCGCCAGCAGTGCTCCGGGACTAGCGGGCGGCTACGAGCAGTACTTC. It is translated as CASSAPGLAGGYEQYF.

The chain recombines TRBV25-1 with TRBJ1-3; D gene ambiguous. The ends were cut back, 4 bases at V and 7 bases at J, with 2 bases in the middle. Germline V gene lookup returns CDR1 MGHDK and CDR2 SYGVNS. The CDR3 is made up of 10 amino acids. The CDR3 here is CASSANTIYF. The CDR3, as DNA: TGTGCCAGCAGTGCGAACACCATATATTTT.

This rearrangement joins TRBV7-9 to TRBJ2-1; TRBD2 matches at 8 bases. The length of the CDR3 is 16 residues. CDR1 is SEHNR, CDR2 FQNEAQ, per germline (reference sequence). V trimming: 1 base; J trimming: 9 bases; junction bases outside the gene matches: 11. The CDR3 loop is CASSLVREGLGAEQFF. As DNA, the CDR3 is TGTGCCAGCAGCTTAGTTCGGGAGGGCCTTGGCGCTGAGCAGTTCTTC.

The rearrangement joins TRBV28 to TRBJ2-7; D may be TRBD1 (5 bases). The CDR3 length is 12 residues. Germline assignment: CDR1 MDHEN and CDR2 SYDVKM. With 6 bases removed from V and 5 bases from J, the gap between germline ends came to 11 bases. This CDR3 is CASSQSGNEQYF. The CDR3 region has the DNA TGTGCCAGCAGCCAGTCAGGGAACGAGCAGTACTTC.

This clone was found a few times. The chain employs TRBV6-5 and TRBJ2-7; 8 nucleotides agree with TRBD2. Losses at the gene ends were 11 bases for V and 0 bases for J; bases not matched to a gene: 9. The CDR3 consists of 14 residues. Per the germline V gene, CDR1 is MNHEY and CDR2 is SVGAGI. DNA for the CDR3: TGTGCCGTCAATAGCGGGGTCAGCTCCTACGAGCAGTACTTC. It specifies CAVNSGVSSYEQYF.

V is TRBV7-2 and J is TRBJ2-7; 7 bases are shared with TRBD1. CDR1 SGHTA and CDR2 FQGNSA come from the germline V gene. Trimming at V came to 3 bases and at J to 0 bases, leaving 5 bases not matched to a gene. This CDR3 has 15 residues. CDR3 loop: CASSLGDSDSYEQYF. The CDR3 DNA sequence: TGTGCCAGCAGCTTGGGGGACAGTGACTCCTACGAGCAGTACTTC.

The chain is built from TRBV19 and TRBJ1-1, with 7 bases matching TRBD1. The CDR3 consists of 15 residues. The J segment lost 2 bases and the V segment lost 8 bases, leaving 11 bases of the junction unmatched. Germline V gene data show CDR1 as LNHDA and CDR2 as SQIVND (reference sequence). The CDR3 reads CASHATGTLNTEAFF. The CDR3 nucleotides are TGTGCCAGTCATGCGACAGGGACTCTAAACACTGAAGCTTTCTTT.

The chain uses TRBV27 and TRBJ1-6; maybe TRBD1 (6 bases). Germline CDR1 MNHEY, CDR2 SMNVEV (reference sequence). Trimming took 0 bases from V and 0 from J, leaving 12 bases between them. The CDR3 consists of 18 residues. The CDR3 here is CASSLSFQGSSYNSPLHF. The CDR3 DNA reads as TGTGCCAGCAGTTTATCCTTTCAGGGGAGCTCCTATAATTCACCCCTCCACTTT.